This TCR beta chain came from a study of T cell repertoires in cytomegalovirus infection. Study background: CMV infection together with matching HLA type was indicated by public TCR beta signatures. Study-level findings and limits: Ex vivo responses were dominated by HLA-C-restricted CMV-specific TCR beta clonotypes. Identification of carriers of CMV plus the relevant HLA was achieved through cumulative public TCR beta family frequency.

Notes on this clonotype: Its antigen is unidentified.

The germline V and J ends were trimmed by 6 bases and 7 bases, with 22 bases remaining between them. This CDR3 is 17 amino acids long. Per the germline V gene, CDR1 is SNHLY and CDR2 is FYNNEI. TCRdb re-called the reads through MiXCR, storing one row per CDR3 protein. The data show about 900,000 distinct CDR3 sequences, 30% to 40% seen once. The sequencing used cultured CD8+ T cells from PBMCs, collected from culture after CMV antigen stimulation. The rearrangement links TRBV2 to TRBJ1-6; D perhaps matches TRBD1 (5 bases). This receptor was obtained from a human donor in good health (CMV status not recorded). Some clones in this sample may be carry-over from other donors' samples. The CDR3 coding sequence is TGTGCCAGCAGAGGGGACCGAACGGGCCATCCCAATTCACCCCTCCACTTT. This sequence encodes CASRGDRTGHPNSPLHF.